The present entry profiles one T cell receptor (beta chain) with its context. Its cognate antigen is unknown. The data stem from a study of CD8 T cells in ankylosing spondylitis. Study results and caveats: From matched ankylosing spondylitis synovial fluid, disease-linked clones were reportedly recovered at significantly enriched levels. Characteristic, it appeared, of ankylosing spondylitis blood was a TCR beta motif of about eight highly homologous variants.

MiXCR, run by TCRdb on the 5' RACE reads, gives a single entry per CDR3 protein. The sample consists of 200,000 to 250,000 distinct CDR3 sequences, about 10% of them appearing once. The length of the CDR3 is 12 residues. Germline V CDR1 and CDR2: SGHRS, YFSETQ. The V segment lost 4 bases and the J segment 5 bases; nucleotides outside the gene matches: 2. Source material: blood, either unsorted or a sorted T cell fraction (not recorded which). The chain combines TRBV5-1 with TRBJ2-5, with 7 positions matching TRBD1. The clonotype was recovered from a male donor with ankylosing spondylitis or in good health (not recorded which). The CDR3 region has the DNA TGCGCCAGCAGCACACAGGGGGAGACCCAGTACTTC. Translation: CASSTQGETQYF.